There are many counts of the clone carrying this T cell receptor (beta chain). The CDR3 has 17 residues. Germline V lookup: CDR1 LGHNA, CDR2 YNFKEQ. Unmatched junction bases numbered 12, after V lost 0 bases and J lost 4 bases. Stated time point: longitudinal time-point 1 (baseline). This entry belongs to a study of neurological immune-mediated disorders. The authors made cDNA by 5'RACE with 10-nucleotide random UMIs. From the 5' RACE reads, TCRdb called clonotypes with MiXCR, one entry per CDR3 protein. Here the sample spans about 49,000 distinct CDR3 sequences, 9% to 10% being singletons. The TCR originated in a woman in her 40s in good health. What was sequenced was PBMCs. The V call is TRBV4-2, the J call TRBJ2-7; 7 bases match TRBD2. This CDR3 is CASSQDPASGSGYEQYF. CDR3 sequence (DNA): TGTGCCAGCAGCCAAGACCCTGCTAGCGGATCGGGATACGAGCAGTACTTC.